One and the same sample provided the 7 T cell receptor beta chains below, sequenced in a study of T cell repertoires in cytomegalovirus infection. TCRdb re-called the reads through MiXCR, storing one row per CDR3 protein. The top ten clones hold 20% to 25% of a sample with approximately 71,000 distinct CDR3 sequences, about 4% of them seen once. Specimen: PBMCs. The source is a human donor in good health (CMV status not recorded). Some clones in this sample may be carry-over from other donors' samples.

This clonotype was observed many times. This chain joins TRBV7-8 and TRBJ2-1; 8 nucleotides agree with TRBD2. This CDR3 is built from 16 residues. CDR1 SGHVS and CDR2 FQNEAQ come from the germline V gene. J lost 4 bases, V lost 2 bases, and 7 bases had no gene match. As DNA, the CDR3 is TGTGCCAGCAGCTTATCAAGCGGGGGTTGGTACAATGAGCAGTTCTTC. Amino acid sequence: CASSLSSGGWYNEQFF.

This clonotype showed up many times. The chain links TRBV20-1 to TRBJ2-7, with D unresolved. The CDR3 is 10 amino acids. Per germline, CDR1 DFQATT and CDR2 SNEGSKA (reference sequence). The germline V and J ends were trimmed by 6 bases and 3 bases, with 6 bases remaining between them. DNA for the CDR3: TGCAGTGCCAAAAGCTACGAGCAGTACTTC. It is translated as CSAKSYEQYF.

This clonotype came up many times. The chain joins TRBV7-6 to TRBJ1-3; a possible D gene is TRBD1 (6 bases). The CDR3 is 14 residues long. The V end lost 5 bases, the J end lost 3 bases, and 11 bases lay between the germline ends. Germline CDR1 and CDR2: SGHVS and FNYEAQ. The CDR3 spells CASSEQGGGNTIYF. CDR3 bases: TGTGCCAGCAGCGAACAGGGAGGTGGAAACACCATATATTTT.

This clonotype was picked up many times. The gene calls are TRBV5-4 and TRBJ2-3, with D unresolved. V was shortened by 2 bases and J by 7 bases, with 5 bases between the two germline ends. Germline loops: CDR1 SGHNT, CDR2 YYREEE (reference sequence). This CDR3 has 11 amino acids. CDR3 DNA: TGTGCCAGCAGCTTTTCTAATACGCAGTATTTT. It codes for CASSFSNTQYF.

This clonotype was detected many times. The V gene is TRBV19, the J gene TRBJ1-5; D ambiguous. The length of the CDR3 is 16 residues. The germline CDR1 and CDR2 sequences are LNHDA and SQIVND (reference sequence). Trimming shortened V by 3 bases and J by 0 bases, and 12 bases separated the two germline ends. The CDR3 sequence: CASSIGPAHSNQPQHF. The CDR3 nucleotides read TGTGCCAGTAGTATCGGGCCAGCCCATAGCAATCAGCCCCAGCATTTT.

This clonotype was seen ten or more times. The chain joins TRBV6-1 to TRBJ2-1; weak D call: TRBD2 (6 bases). Looked up from germline, CDR1 is MNHNS and CDR2 is SASEGT. CDR3 length equals 13 residues. The V and J ends lost 0 bases and 9 bases respectively, with 9 bases between them. In nucleotides, the CDR3 is TGTGCCAGCAGTGAAGCGTCAGCGGGTGAGCAGTTCTTC. Translating it yields CASSEASAGEQFF.

This clonotype was seen repeatedly, ten times or more. The chain joins TRBV7-2 to TRBJ1-4; no firm D call. Germline V gene sequence: CDR1 SGHTA, CDR2 FQGNSA. CDR3 length equals 15 residues. Trimming left V 0 bases short and J 8 bases short, with 13 bases between. CDR3 amino acids: CASSLAYGSFEKLFF. The DNA for the CDR3 is TGTGCCAGCAGCTTAGCGTACGGGAGTTTCGAAAAACTGTTTTTT.